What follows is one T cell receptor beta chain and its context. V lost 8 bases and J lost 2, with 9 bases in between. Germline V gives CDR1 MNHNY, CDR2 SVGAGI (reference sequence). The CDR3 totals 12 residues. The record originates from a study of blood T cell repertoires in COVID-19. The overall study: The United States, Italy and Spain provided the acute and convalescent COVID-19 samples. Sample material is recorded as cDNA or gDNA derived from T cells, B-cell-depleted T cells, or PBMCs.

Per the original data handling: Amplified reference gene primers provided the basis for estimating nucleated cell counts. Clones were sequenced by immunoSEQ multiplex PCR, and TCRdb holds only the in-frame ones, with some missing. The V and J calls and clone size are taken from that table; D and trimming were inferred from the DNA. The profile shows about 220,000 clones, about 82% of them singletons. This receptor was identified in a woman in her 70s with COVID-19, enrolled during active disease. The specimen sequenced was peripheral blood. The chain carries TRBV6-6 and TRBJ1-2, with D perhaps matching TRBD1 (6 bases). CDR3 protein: CASLGTNYGYTF. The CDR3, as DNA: TGTGCCAGCCTCGGGACAAACTATGGCTACACCTTC.